Sequencing of this T cell receptor beta chain was carried out in a study of cytomegalovirus exposure and HLA in healthy donors. Across the study: A subsequent analysis reported that the roughly 120 validation repertoires were produced on the same platform that had also been used for the roughly 670 first-cohort repertoires.

Study-level findings and limits: The tendency of first-cohort TCR clusters to co-occur in the 90 to 150 validation repertoires was the finding of a later analysis. Reported results showed that the classifier diagnosed cytomegalovirus status with high specificity and sensitivity. The authors enumerated roughly 160 TCR beta chains as linked to cytomegalovirus.

Measured with immunoSEQ multiplex PCR; TCRdb has only the in-frame clones, and not every one. The data contain about 120,000 clones, 75% to 90% of them singletons. From germline, CDR1 is SGHAT and CDR2 FQNNGV. With 0 bases removed from V and 7 bases from J, the gap between germline ends came to 7 bases. The CDR3 extends over 13 amino acids. About this clone: Its antigen remains unidentified.

Sequenced material: PBMCs. The chain recombines TRBV11-2 with TRBJ1-5; the D is unclear. This sequence was found in a woman younger than 30 in good health and CMV-seronegative. The CDR3 DNA reads TGTGCCAGCAGCTTAGATCGTCTGCAGCCCCAGCATTTT. The encoded protein is CASSLDRLQPQHF.